This TCR beta chain was captured in a study of cytomegalovirus exposure and HLA in healthy donors. The CDR3 is made up of 14 amino acids. With 1 base clipped from V and 5 bases from J, the junction kept 4 bases outside the gene matches. Germline CDR1 SEHNR, CDR2 FQNEAQ (reference sequence). PCR amplification relied on 60 Vbeta primers (plus 13 Jbeta primers). Using immunoSEQ multiplex PCR, the repertoire was profiled, and TCRdb retains in-frame clones only, with some absent. The top ten hold less than 5% of the sample, which has around 160,000 clones, approximately 67% seen once. This clone was found a few times.

Sequenced: PBMCs. The chain has TRBV7-9 and TRBJ1-2, with 7 nucleotides matching TRBD1. The sequence derives from a woman under 30 in good health and CMV-seropositive. The CDR3 bases are TGTGCCAGCAGCTTAGGACAGGGCCAGTATGGCTACACCTTC. Its protein is CASSLGQGQYGYTF.